These T cell receptor beta chains were read from a single sample in a study of identical twins. TCRdb reprocessed the 5' RACE reads via MiXCR and lists one record per CDR3 protein. The sample has 240,000 or so distinct CDR3 sequences, roughly 7% seen once. This sample was shared with a second study, whose subject was yellow fever vaccine responses in identical twins.

Specimen: memory (CD45RO+) T cells sorted from blood. These receptors came from a woman aged 18-35 years in good health. The CDR3 runs from the conserved cysteine through the conserved F or W. Rows give clone size only sometimes, using once, few, many, or a class for an expanded clone.

TRBJ2-1	TRBV5-6	15	NA	CASSIRTRVKGEQFF
TRBJ2-3	TRBV28	18	many	CASSSPSLAGGPLDTQYF
TRBJ2-2	TRBV3-1	19	NA	CASSQDRASGRANTGELFF
TRBJ2-7	TRBV18	14	many	CASSPPFHPYEQYF
TRBJ1-6	TRBV6-1	13	many	CASTGTGDSPLHF
TRBJ2-7	TRBV28	13	many	CASSRGGSYEQYF
TRBJ2-3	TRBV6-4	14	few	CASSDSGSTDTQYF
TRBJ2-1	TRBV5-1	14	few	CASSIPGHHNEQFF
TRBJ2-1	TRBV6-1	14	few	CASRRYPTNNEQFF
TRBJ2-1	TRBV5-4	15	NA	CASSQTSGRNNEQFF
TRBJ1-2	TRBV24-1	14	NA	CATSPTTTNYGYTF
TRBJ1-5	TRBV29-1	13	few	CSVLLGGNQPQHF
TRBJ1-5	TRBV7-6	16	many	CASSLGSGAGNQPQHF
TRBJ2-7	TRBV4-1	18	few	CASSKGLAGGKSPYEQYF
TRBJ2-2	TRBV5-1	13	few	CASSGQSTGELFF
TRBJ2-1	TRBV12-3/TRBV12-4	14	NA	CASSLRLAGNEQFF
TRBJ2-5	TRBV5-1	14	NA	CASGSQDRQETQYF
TRBJ2-7	TRBV5-6	13	few	CASSLGTEREQYF
TRBJ1-4	TRBV27	16	NA	CASRPLREATNEKLFF
TRBJ1-4	TRBV20-1	15	NA	CSALVIGTANEKLFF
TRBJ1-1	TRBV9	14	few	CASSVALPGTEAFF
TRBJ1-6	TRBV12-3/TRBV12-4	14	many	CASSSTRTGSPLHF
TRBJ2-2	TRBV27	17	many	CASSSSTGLASTGELFF
TRBJ2-5	TRBV28	15	many	CASSLPLGGQETQYF
TRBJ2-3	TRBV5-1	18	many	CASSLAFSGSVSTDTQYF
TRBJ1-4	TRBV4-1	17	many	CASSQPSRGPTNEKLFF
TRBJ2-5	TRBV3-1	15	few	CASSQTPLGPETQYF
TRBJ2-5	TRBV29-1	12	NA	CSVGGMGETQYF
TRBJ2-2	TRBV7-9	14	NA	CALEERGPTGELFF
TRBJ2-5	TRBV20-1	15	few	CSAFRTGYGQETQYF
TRBJ1-2	TRBV14	13	many	CASSSGQTHRYTF